This is a list of T cell receptor beta chains from one sample in a study of blood T cell repertoires in COVID-19. The table came from immunoSEQ multiplex PCR; TCRdb's copy has only in-frame clones and leaves some out. The sample comprises roughly 220,000 clones, around 89% of which are singletons, and approximately 3.8% rests with the top ten. Input material: PBMCs or T cells enriched from blood (not recorded which). Receptor source: a woman aged 18-29 years in a cohort exposed to, infected with or recovered from COVID-19 (not recorded which). Each CDR3 is given with its conserved first and last residue. A D gene is named only where the DNA matches it firmly. Part of the rows lack a size; the others show once, few, many or a class for expanded clones.

d_call: TRBD1
clone_size: .
v_call: TRBV19
cdr3_length: 15
j_call: TRBJ1-1
cdr3_nt: TGTGCCAGTAGTCCTGGAACAGGGGATTGGGGTGAAGCTTTCTTT
cdr3_aa: CASSPGTGDWGEAFF

d_call: TRBD2
clone_size: .
v_call: TRBV30
cdr3_length: 15
j_call: TRBJ2-3
cdr3_nt: TGTGCCTGGACCGCGGGACTAGCGGGAGGAGATACGCAGTATTTT
cdr3_aa: CAWTAGLAGGDTQYF

d_call: .
clone_size: once
v_call: TRBV7-8
cdr3_length: 14
j_call: TRBJ2-7
cdr3_nt: TGTGCCAGCAGCTTCTCACAGGGTAGGGACGAGCAGTACTTC
cdr3_aa: CASSFSQGRDEQYF

d_call: TRBD2
clone_size: .
v_call: TRBV27
cdr3_length: 16
j_call: TRBJ2-3
cdr3_nt: TGTGCCAGCAGTTCGTTAGCGGGAGCTCCCACAGATACGCAGTATTTT
cdr3_aa: CASSSLAGAPTDTQYF

d_call: TRBD1
clone_size: .
v_call: TRBV5-1
cdr3_length: 15
j_call: TRBJ1-6
cdr3_nt: TGCGCCAGCAGCTTGGGGGGACAGGGTAATTCACCCCTCCACTTT
cdr3_aa: CASSLGGQGNSPLHF

d_call: TRBD2
clone_size: .
v_call: TRBV30
cdr3_length: 15
j_call: TRBJ2-4
cdr3_nt: TGTGCCTGGAACCTAGACCTAGCGGACAAAAACATTCAGTACTTC
cdr3_aa: CAWNLDLADKNIQYF

d_call: .
clone_size: .
v_call: TRBV2
cdr3_length: 15
j_call: TRBJ2-2
cdr3_nt: TGTGCCAGCAAGGGGGTCCGAGGGGACACCGGGGAGCTGTTTTTT
cdr3_aa: CASKGVRGDTGELFF

d_call: .
clone_size: .
v_call: TRBV14
cdr3_length: 15
j_call: TRBJ1-4
cdr3_nt: TGTGCCAGCAGCCAGGGGCGGCTGACTAATGAAAAACTGTTTTTT
cdr3_aa: CASSQGRLTNEKLFF

d_call: .
clone_size: .
v_call: TRBV10-1
cdr3_length: 13
j_call: TRBJ1-4
cdr3_nt: TGCGCCAGCAGTGAGTCAACAACAGGGAAACTGTTTTTT
cdr3_aa: CASSESTTGKLFF

d_call: .
clone_size: .
v_call: TRBV11-3
cdr3_length: 15
j_call: TRBJ1-2
cdr3_nt: TGTGCCAGCAGCACTCCTAGACGGGAGTCCTATGGCTACACCTTC
cdr3_aa: CASSTPRRESYGYTF

d_call: .
clone_size: .
v_call: TRBV5-6
cdr3_length: 14
j_call: TRBJ1-2
cdr3_nt: TGTGCCAGCAGCTCCCTACAGGGATCCTATGGCTACACCTTC
cdr3_aa: CASSSLQGSYGYTF

d_call: .
clone_size: .
v_call: TRBV3-1/TRBV3-2
cdr3_length: 13
j_call: TRBJ1-1
cdr3_nt: TGTGCCAGCAGCCAGGGGGGAGGGTCTGAAGCTTTCTTT
cdr3_aa: CASSQGGGSEAFF

d_call: TRBD1
clone_size: .
v_call: TRBV13
cdr3_length: 15
j_call: TRBJ2-7
cdr3_nt: TGTGCCAGCAGCTCTGGGACAGAGGTCTCCTACGAGCAGTACTTC
cdr3_aa: CASSSGTEVSYEQYF

d_call: .
clone_size: .
v_call: TRBV6-5
cdr3_length: 11
j_call: TRBJ1-2
cdr3_nt: TGTGCCAGCAGTAACAGGGTCGGCTACACCTTC
cdr3_aa: CASSNRVGYTF

d_call: TRBD2
clone_size: .
v_call: TRBV6-1
cdr3_length: 16
j_call: TRBJ2-5
cdr3_nt: TGTGCCAGCAGTGACGGGACTAGCGGGGGATGGCAGACCCAGTACTTC
cdr3_aa: CASSDGTSGGWQTQYF

d_call: TRBD2
clone_size: .
v_call: TRBV19
cdr3_length: 17
j_call: TRBJ2-5
cdr3_nt: TGTGCCAGTAGTATAGATCTGTTTAGCGGGGCGCAAGAGACCCAGTACTTC
cdr3_aa: CASSIDLFSGAQETQYF

d_call: .
clone_size: .
v_call: TRBV24-1
cdr3_length: 13
j_call: TRBJ1-2
cdr3_nt: TGTGCCACCAGTGATCCCCAGGGTTGGAGCTACACCTTC
cdr3_aa: CATSDPQGWSYTF

d_call: TRBD1
clone_size: .
v_call: TRBV7-9
cdr3_length: 14
j_call: TRBJ1-5
cdr3_nt: TGTGCCAGCAGCTTGACAGGGACCAATCAGCCCCAGCATTTT
cdr3_aa: CASSLTGTNQPQHF

d_call: .
clone_size: .
v_call: TRBV6-5
cdr3_length: 15
j_call: TRBJ1-1
cdr3_nt: TGTGCCAGCAGTTACGCAGGGCCCAGGAACACTGAAGCTTTCTTT
cdr3_aa: CASSYAGPRNTEAFF

d_call: .
clone_size: .
v_call: TRBV11-2
cdr3_length: 13
j_call: TRBJ1-2
cdr3_nt: TGTGCCAGCAGCTCCAGGAAGAACTATGGCTACACCTTC
cdr3_aa: CASSSRKNYGYTF

d_call: .
clone_size: .
v_call: TRBV14
cdr3_length: 18
j_call: TRBJ2-3
cdr3_nt: TGTGCCAGCAGCCCTTTGATGCAAAAGCGAACTAGCACAGATACGCAGTATTTT
cdr3_aa: CASSPLMQKRTSTDTQYF

d_call: TRBD1
clone_size: few
v_call: TRBV5-4
cdr3_length: 16
j_call: TRBJ2-3
cdr3_nt: TGTGCCAGCAGCAAGAAGACAGGGGGCAGCACAGATACGCAGTATTTT
cdr3_aa: CASSKKTGGSTDTQYF

d_call: TRBD1
clone_size: once
v_call: TRBV29-1
cdr3_length: 14
j_call: TRBJ1-2
cdr3_nt: TGCAGCGTTGAAGGCCCACAGGGGTTGGGTGGCTACACCTTC
cdr3_aa: CSVEGPQGLGGYTF

d_call: TRBD1
clone_size: .
v_call: TRBV5-6
cdr3_length: 16
j_call: TRBJ1-4
cdr3_nt: TGTGCCAGCAGCTTGAATACAGGGGGCAATAATGAAAAACTGTTTTTT
cdr3_aa: CASSLNTGGNNEKLFF

d_call: TRBD2
clone_size: .
v_call: TRBV5-1
cdr3_length: 15
j_call: TRBJ2-1
cdr3_nt: TGCGCCAGCAGCCAGACTAGCGGGATTTACAATGAGCAGTTCTTC
cdr3_aa: CASSQTSGIYNEQFF

d_call: .
clone_size: .
v_call: TRBV4-1
cdr3_length: 12
j_call: TRBJ1-4
cdr3_nt: TGCGCCAGCAGACGACTAGGGGAAAAACTGTTTTTT
cdr3_aa: CASRRLGEKLFF

d_call: .
clone_size: .
v_call: TRBV27
cdr3_length: 14
j_call: TRBJ2-1
cdr3_nt: TGTGCCAGCAGTTTCCGGGTGTCCTACAATGAGCAGTTCTTC
cdr3_aa: CASSFRVSYNEQFF

d_call: .
clone_size: .
v_call: TRBV30
cdr3_length: 15
j_call: TRBJ2-2
cdr3_nt: TGTGCCTGGAGTGTACCTAGCTTCGACACCGGGGAGCTGTTTTTT
cdr3_aa: CAWSVPSFDTGELFF

d_call: TRBD2
clone_size: .
v_call: TRBV5-4
cdr3_length: 15
j_call: TRBJ2-5
cdr3_nt: TGTGCCAGCAGCTTAACGGGAGGGCCCTTGGAGACCCAGTACTTC
cdr3_aa: CASSLTGGPLETQYF

d_call: .
clone_size: .
v_call: TRBV7-8
cdr3_length: 15
j_call: TRBJ1-5
cdr3_nt: TGTGCCAGCAGCTTACTGGTGGTAAGGCGGCAGCCCCAGCATTTT
cdr3_aa: CASSLLVVRRQPQHF

d_call: .
clone_size: once
v_call: TRBV10-1
cdr3_length: 14
j_call: TRBJ2-5
cdr3_nt: TGCGCCAGCTCCTCGGGTCAGCGGTCCGAGACCCAGTACTTC
cdr3_aa: CASSSGQRSETQYF

d_call: .
clone_size: .
v_call: TRBV6-5
cdr3_length: 13
j_call: TRBJ1-6
cdr3_nt: TGTGCCAGCATCGGGGAATATAATTCACCCCTCCACTTT
cdr3_aa: CASIGEYNSPLHF

d_call: TRBD1
clone_size: .
v_call: TRBV2
cdr3_length: 15
j_call: TRBJ2-1
cdr3_nt: TGTGCCAGCAGTTATGACAGGGGGTCCTACAATGAGCAGTTCTTC
cdr3_aa: CASSYDRGSYNEQFF

d_call: .
clone_size: .
v_call: TRBV5-1
cdr3_length: 15
j_call: TRBJ2-1
cdr3_nt: TGCGCCAGCAGCTTGCAGGATCCCTCCTACAATGAGCAGTTCTTC
cdr3_aa: CASSLQDPSYNEQFF

d_call: .
clone_size: .
v_call: TRBV6-2/TRBV6-3
cdr3_length: 13
j_call: TRBJ2-7
cdr3_nt: TGTGCCAGCAGTCCGGGGAACCTCTACGAGCAGTACTTC
cdr3_aa: CASSPGNLYEQYF

d_call: .
clone_size: .
v_call: TRBV7-8
cdr3_length: 18
j_call: TRBJ2-4
cdr3_nt: TGTGCCAGCAGCTTAGCGAGAACCCCAACCCTAGCCAAAAACATTCAGTACTTC
cdr3_aa: CASSLARTPTLAKNIQYF

d_call: .
clone_size: .
v_call: TRBV5-4
cdr3_length: 14
j_call: TRBJ2-7
cdr3_nt: TGTGCCAGCAGCCCGTGGGGAGTTCATTACGAGCAGTACTTC
cdr3_aa: CASSPWGVHYEQYF

d_call: .
clone_size: .
v_call: TRBV2
cdr3_length: 13
j_call: TRBJ2-2
cdr3_nt: TGTGCCAGCGGTGCTACCAACACCGGGGAGCTGTTTTTT
cdr3_aa: CASGATNTGELFF